Listed below are T cell receptor beta chains from one sample, sequenced in a study of blood T cell repertoires in COVID-19. Produced via immunoSEQ multiplex PCR; TCRdb's table is partial and in-frame only. The sample consists of 250,000 to 300,000 clones, around four fifths of them appearing once. Sequenced: peripheral blood. The source of these receptors is a man in his sixties with acute or convalescent COVID-19. The CDR3 runs from the conserved cysteine through the conserved F or W. Fields, in order: V gene, J gene, CDR3 protein.

V gene: TRBV29-1
J gene: TRBJ2-1
CDR3 protein: CSVAERLNEQFF

V gene: TRBV27
J gene: TRBJ2-2
CDR3 protein: CASRRGTSGGTGELFF

V gene: TRBV4-2
J gene: TRBJ2-5
CDR3 protein: CASSPRTEETQYF

V gene: TRBV10-3
J gene: TRBJ1-6
CDR3 protein: CAISELGRDNSPLHF

V gene: TRBV7-7
J gene: TRBJ2-1
CDR3 protein: CASSLVSAGGRLFF

V gene: TRBV27
J gene: TRBJ1-2
CDR3 protein: CASSSRDRKGLGYGYTF

V gene: TRBV5-6
J gene: TRBJ2-2
CDR3 protein: CASSLGAGELFF

V gene: TRBV12-5
J gene: TRBJ1-5
CDR3 protein: CASGWGDQPQHF

V gene: TRBV19
J gene: TRBJ2-7
CDR3 protein: CASSIARGDHEQYF

V gene: TRBV6-5
J gene: TRBJ2-5
CDR3 protein: CASSPGQGDETQYF

V gene: TRBV5-1
J gene: TRBJ1-2
CDR3 protein: CASSLVGQGWGYTF

V gene: TRBV5-1
J gene: TRBJ2-2
CDR3 protein: CASSSFYGTGTGELFF

V gene: TRBV11-1
J gene: TRBJ1-5
CDR3 protein: CASSITGEQPQHF

V gene: TRBV5-1
J gene: TRBJ2-1
CDR3 protein: CASSFPTSGVAEQFF

V gene: TRBV7-9
J gene: TRBJ2-1
CDR3 protein: CASRFGTDYNEQFF

V gene: TRBV5-1
J gene: TRBJ2-3
CDR3 protein: CASSYNTDTQYF

V gene: TRBV3-1/TRBV3-2
J gene: TRBJ2-7
CDR3 protein: CASSQENLAGLSYEQYF

V gene: TRBV7-3
J gene: TRBJ1-1
CDR3 protein: CASSLQGMNTEAFF

V gene: TRBV6-6
J gene: TRBJ1-2
CDR3 protein: CASSYGQHGYTF

V gene: TRBV4-1
J gene: TRBJ2-1
CDR3 protein: CASSQDLWNGGTLNEQFF

V gene: TRBV23-1
J gene: TRBJ1-1
CDR3 protein: CASSQAWTGGEGHTEAFF

V gene: TRBV5-1
J gene: TRBJ2-3
CDR3 protein: CASRLGTLSTDTQYF

V gene: TRBV7-2
J gene: TRBJ2-7
CDR3 protein: CASRPTGGSPSEQYF

V gene: TRBV28
J gene: TRBJ2-1
CDR3 protein: CASSRGEPGRFF

V gene: TRBV10-3
J gene: TRBJ2-7
CDR3 protein: CAISPGLAGVYEQYF

V gene: TRBV10-3
J gene: TRBJ2-5
CDR3 protein: CAISGGGGARETQYF

V gene: TRBV6-5
J gene: TRBJ1-1
CDR3 protein: CASSYSWEGTEAFF

V gene: TRBV27
J gene: TRBJ2-7
CDR3 protein: CASSDRDRGYEQYF

V gene: TRBV7-2
J gene: TRBJ2-1
CDR3 protein: CASSLLGLAGESEQFF

V gene: TRBV11-2
J gene: TRBJ2-7
CDR3 protein: CASSLRTEYEQYF

V gene: TRBV5-1
J gene: TRBJ1-4
CDR3 protein: CASSLGQMTVRGEKLFF

V gene: TRBV3-1/TRBV3-2
J gene: TRBJ1-2
CDR3 protein: CASSQQGGNYGYTF

V gene: TRBV29-1
J gene: TRBJ1-1
CDR3 protein: CSVLGGRGTTEAFF

V gene: TRBV7-2
J gene: TRBJ2-3
CDR3 protein: CASSLGGRASVDTQYF

V gene: TRBV19
J gene: TRBJ2-7
CDR3 protein: CASSTRLAELSSYAQYF

V gene: TRBV5-4
J gene: TRBJ2-6
CDR3 protein: CASSPGGSGANVLTF

V gene: TRBV27
J gene: TRBJ2-5
CDR3 protein: CASSLNKGGETQYF

V gene: TRBV4-2
J gene: TRBJ2-7
CDR3 protein: CASSQDLAGVMEQYF

V gene: TRBV3-1/TRBV3-2
J gene: TRBJ2-7
CDR3 protein: CASSQGRGGLYEQYF

V gene: TRBV18
J gene: TRBJ2-5
CDR3 protein: CASSPSAGESWETQYF

V gene: TRBV29-1
J gene: TRBJ2-3
CDR3 protein: CSVERERADTQYF

V gene: TRBV5-1
J gene: TRBJ1-5
CDR3 protein: CASSQGTPNQPQHF

V gene: TRBV5-1
J gene: TRBJ1-2
CDR3 protein: CASSPRGGGYTF

V gene: TRBV5-4
J gene: TRBJ2-7
CDR3 protein: CASSLSSSSSYEQYF

V gene: TRBV2
J gene: TRBJ2-7
CDR3 protein: CASRPGTSGRNYEQYF

V gene: TRBV9
J gene: TRBJ2-7
CDR3 protein: CASSVDSGEQYF

V gene: TRBV28
J gene: TRBJ2-7
CDR3 protein: CASSLQGTHEQYF

V gene: TRBV27
J gene: TRBJ2-1
CDR3 protein: CASTLRGLAGASSYNEQFF

V gene: TRBV10-3
J gene: TRBJ2-5
CDR3 protein: CAISESNYSGETQYF

V gene: TRBV6-1
J gene: TRBJ2-7
CDR3 protein: CASSDGGITYEQYF

V gene: TRBV23-1
J gene: TRBJ2-7
CDR3 protein: CASSQWGRDGGYEQYF

V gene: TRBV5-1
J gene: TRBJ2-7
CDR3 protein: CASSLGLQEQYF

V gene: TRBV6-4
J gene: TRBJ2-6
CDR3 protein: CASRGQGTGANVLTF

V gene: TRBV4-1
J gene: TRBJ1-6
CDR3 protein: CASSQGGQARKSPLHF

V gene: TRBV11-2
J gene: TRBJ2-1
CDR3 protein: CASSEGVHSYNEQFF

V gene: TRBV9
J gene: TRBJ2-1
CDR3 protein: CASSDDGRGGNRFNEQFF